This record looks at one T cell receptor beta chain sequence and its context. The antigen is undetermined. This entry is derived from a study of OX40 agonist ivuxolimab in advanced cancers. The germline CDR1 and CDR2 sequences are SGHTS and YDEGEE. Trimming removed 0 bases at V and 4 bases at J, with 13 bases between. This CDR3 contains 15 residues. Profiled with immunoSEQ multiplex PCR; TCRdb holds only in-frame clones, not every one. The sample lists about 110,000 clones, approximately 90% occurring once. The cohort excluded patients with autoimmune disease history or systemic immunosuppression. General study results and limits: Some nonresponders additionally presented with little normalized T-cell clonal expansion.

Source: CD4+ or CD8+ T cells sorted from blood, taken in a trial of the OX40 agonist ivuxolimab. The clonotype comes from an adult with an advanced solid tumor such as melanoma, head and neck, liver or kidney cancer. The V call is TRBV5-8, the J call TRBJ1-2; a weak D match, TRBD1 (5 bases). As DNA, the CDR3 is TGTGCCAGCAGCTTGGAGGCCAGGGTCGCCTATGGCTACACCTTC. Amino acids: CASSLEARVAYGYTF.